These 21 T cell receptor beta chains share one sample of origin, sequenced in a study of regulatory T cells in long-lasting Graves disease. Time point indicated: newly diagnosed GD, antithyroid drugs for less than 3 months. Researchers made the TCR library from RNA that was extracted from PBMCs. Investigators prepared the TCR beta libraries by applying iRepertoire HTBI primers and Arm-PCR of CDR3 regions. A single record per CDR3 protein comes from TCRdb applying MiXCR to the multiplex PCR reads. The sample contains 450,000 to 500,000 distinct CDR3 sequences, roughly 16% of which appear only once. The same data also contributed to another study, on T cells in Graves' hyperthyroidism and ophthalmopathy.

The specimen was peripheral blood mononuclear cells (PBMCs), collected at new diagnosis, from a patient treated with antithyroid drugs. These receptors were collected from a man aged 40-50 years with Graves disease.

This clonotype was counted only a few times. V and J are TRBV29-1 and TRBJ2-5; D possibly uses TRBD1 or TRBD2 (5 bases each). Germline V gives CDR1 SQVTM, CDR2 ANQGSEA. This CDR3 spans 12 amino acids. Trimming removed 7 bases at V and 5 bases at J, with 14 bases between. The CDR3 DNA follows: TGCAGCGCTGGGGGTCATAGGGAGACCCAGTACTTC. Its translation: CSAGGHRETQYF.

This clonotype was seen ten or more times. The chain carries TRBV7-2 and TRBJ2-1, with TRBD2 matching over 7 bases. The CDR3 sequence is 14 residues long. Per the germline V gene, CDR1 is SGHTA and CDR2 is FQGNSA. The J segment lost 3 bases and the V segment lost 8 bases, leaving 7 bases of the junction unmatched. The CDR3 nucleotides are TGTGCCAGCGATGTCGTAGCGGGCTACAATGAGCAGTTCTTC. Residues: CASDVVAGYNEQFF.

In this sample, this clonotype turned up a few times. The V and J genes are TRBV4-1 and TRBJ2-3; 7 nucleotides match TRBD2. Germline V CDR1 and CDR2: MGHRA, YSYEKL. After removal of 1 base from V and 8 bases from J, the junction contained 0 bases not matched to a gene. The CDR3 contains 12 residues. CDR3 DNA sequence: TGCGCCAGCAGCCAAGCGGGAGGTACGCAGTATTTT. Translated: CASSQAGGTQYF.

This clonotype was picked up many times. This chain connects TRBV28 to TRBJ2-7; 9 bases fit TRBD1. The CDR3 extends over 15 amino acids. Germline V gives CDR1 MDHEN, CDR2 SYDVKM. The V and J ends lost 6 bases and 7 bases, in that order; junction bases with no gene match: 13. This CDR3 reads CASRLTSDRGGEQYF. CDR3 DNA: TGTGCCAGCAGGTTAACCTCGGACAGGGGCGGGGAGCAGTACTTC.

This clonotype was counted at least ten times. The CDR3 coding sequence is TGTGCCAGCAGCCCCCGGGGCTACCAAGAGACCCAGTACTTC. This gives the protein CASSPRGYQETQYF. The V call is TRBV2, the J call TRBJ2-5, with D possibly being TRBD1 or TRBD2 (5 bases each). The CDR3 runs 14 residues. The germline CDR1 and CDR2 sequences are SNHLY and FYNNEI. The V end lost 6 bases, the J end lost 0 bases, and 11 bases lay between the germline ends. The full variable domain, in which reference TRBV2 and TRBJ2-5 provide the parts outside the CDR3, is EPEVTQTPSHQVTQMGQEVILRCVPISNHLYFYWYRQILGQKVEFLVSFYNNEISEKSEIFDDQFSVERPDGSNFTLKIRSTKLEDSAMYFCASSPRGYQETQYFGPGTRLLVL.

This clonotype was seen many times. This rearrangement joins TRBV28 to TRBJ2-1; D remains unclear. The CDR3 runs 12 residues. V lost 2 bases, J lost 10 bases, and 9 bases lay in between. Germline-derived CDR1 and CDR2 are MDHEN and SYDVKM. CDR3 coding DNA: TGTGCCAGCAGTTTACCCTACCAAGAGCAGTTCTTC. Amino acid sequence: CASSLPYQEQFF.

This clonotype was seen more than once but under ten times. The chain combines TRBV5-6 with TRBJ2-7; TRBD2 agrees at 12 bases. This CDR3 is built from 16 residues. V shed 0 bases and J 4 bases; nucleotides not matched to a gene: 5. Germline CDR1 and CDR2: SGHDT and YYEEEE. This CDR3 is CASSLGLAGGKYEQYF. CDR3 coding DNA: TGTGCCAGCAGCTTGGGGCTAGCGGGAGGGAAATACGAGCAGTACTTC.

The table lists this clonotype with many counts. The chain has TRBV5-5 and TRBJ1-1; D is unresolved. This CDR3 spans 15 amino acids. Germline lookup yields CDR1 SGHKS and CDR2 YYEKEE (reference sequence). The V gene lost 4 bases and the J gene lost 0 bases, with 13 bases spanning the gap. CDR3 nucleotides: TGTGCCAGCAGCCCCGAGTCGCTCTTGAACACTGAAGCTTTCTTT. Protein sequence: CASSPESLLNTEAFF.

Many counts were recorded for this clonotype. The chain couples TRBV20-1 to TRBJ2-1; 7 positions agree with TRBD2. The germline gives CDR1 DFQATT, CDR2 SNEGSKA (reference sequence). V shed 0 bases, J shed 2 bases, and the junction held 7 bases outside the gene matches. This CDR3 has 16 residues. As DNA, the CDR3 is TGCAGTGCTAGAGAAGATGGTAGCGGGCCCTACAATGAGCAGTTCTTC. Amino acids: CSAREDGSGPYNEQFF.

The chain employs TRBV2 and TRBJ2-1, with 8 positions matching TRBD2. This CDR3 spans 14 amino acids. CDR1 is SNHLY, CDR2 FYNNEI, per germline. The ends lost 6 bases at V and 4 bases at J; junction bases unmatched: 5. The CDR3 spells CASRGGRLYNEQFF. CDR3 DNA sequence: TGTGCCAGCAGAGGCGGGAGGTTATACAATGAGCAGTTCTTC.

The V and J genes are TRBV19 and TRBJ1-1; 9 positions agree with TRBD1. V lost 2 bases and J lost 1; bases outside the gene matches: 2. The CDR3 has 15 residues. Per germline, CDR1 LNHDA and CDR2 SQIVND (reference sequence). For the CDR3, the DNA is TGTGCCAGTAGTATACGGGGACAGGGGAACACTGAAGCTTTCTTT. This gives the protein CASSIRGQGNTEAFF.

This clonotype was observed many times. The chain joins TRBV29-1 to TRBJ2-7; D is ambiguous. V shed 4 bases and J shed 0 bases, with 7 bases lying between them. The CDR3 extends over 12 amino acids. CDR1 SQVTM and CDR2 ANQGSEA come from the germline V gene. For the CDR3, the DNA is TGCAGCGTTGGGCAGAGCTCCTACGAGCAGTACTTC. Translated, it gives CSVGQSSYEQYF.

This clonotype was recorded a few times. This rearrangement joins TRBV6-5 to TRBJ2-5; no definite D call. Trimming took off 0 bases at V and 5 bases at J, with 13 bases between the two ends. CDR1 is MNHEY and CDR2 is SVGAGI in the germline V gene. There are 15 residues in the CDR3. The CDR3 sequence: CASSYSPDEMETQYF. DNA for the CDR3: TGTGCCAGCAGTTACTCTCCAGACGAGATGGAGACCCAGTACTTC.

This clonotype was counted only a few times. This chain uses TRBV5-1 with TRBJ2-5; the match to TRBD2 covers 7 bases. The CDR3 contains 15 residues. Unmatched junction bases numbered 6, after V lost 1 base and J lost 3 bases. Germline-derived CDR1 and CDR2 are SGHRS and YFSETQ. The CDR3 here is CASSLLGREKETQYF. The CDR3 DNA is TGCGCCAGCAGCTTGTTAGGGCGGGAGAAAGAGACCCAGTACTTC.

This clonotype was counted many times. The gene calls are TRBV5-4 and TRBJ2-2; TRBD1 matches 8 bases. CDR1 is SGHNT and CDR2 is YYREEE in the germline V gene (reference sequence). V shed 4 bases and J 8 bases; nucleotides not matched to a gene: 4. This CDR3 contains 13 residues. CDR3 in DNA: TGTGCCAGCAGCCGGGACAGGAGGGGGGAGCTGTTTTTT. It is translated as CASSRDRRGELFF.

This clonotype has at least ten counts. The chain has TRBV7-8 and TRBJ1-1, with 7 bases identical to TRBD1. This CDR3 spans 14 amino acids. CDR1 is SGHVS, CDR2 FQNEAQ, per germline. With 5 bases clipped from V and 5 bases from J, the junction kept 8 bases outside the gene matches. CDR3 coding DNA: TGTGCCAGCAGCCCCTGGGCAGGGGGGACTGAAGCTTTCTTT. Residues: CASSPWAGGTEAFF.

This clonotype was detected only a few times. The V call is TRBV29-1, the J call TRBJ1-4; no clear D gene. The length of the CDR3 is 11 residues. Germline CDR1 is SQVTM and CDR2 is ANQGSEA. V lost 6 bases, J lost 8 bases, and 10 bases lay in between. The CDR3 DNA reads as TGCAGCGTCGGCGCGATGGAAAAACTGTTTTTT. Translated, it gives CSVGAMEKLFF.

This clonotype came up many times. CDR3 nucleotide sequence: TGTGCGACGCAGGGGGCGAGGATTCAGTACTTC. It is translated as CATQGARIQYF. V gene TRBV2 combines with J gene TRBJ2-4; 8 bases fit TRBD1. This CDR3 is built from 11 residues. Germline CDR1 and CDR2: SNHLY and FYNNEI.

This clonotype was observed a handful of times. A much larger clone differs by one base, so this may be a read error. The chain joins TRBV18 to TRBJ2-3; a possible D gene is TRBD2 (5 bases). The CDR3 has 15 residues. Deletions cut 1 base from V and 0 bases from J, with 8 bases between. Germline-derived CDR1 and CDR2 are KGHSH and LQKENI. The CDR3 bases are TGTGCCAGCTCACCACAGGAGCGGAGCACAGATACGCAGTATTTT. Its protein is CASSPQERSTDTQYF.

Many counts were recorded for this clonotype. This chain uses TRBV5-1 with TRBJ2-7; 10 bases match TRBD2. The CDR3 sequence is 16 residues long. Germline assignment: CDR1 SGHRS and CDR2 YFSETQ. The junction had 7 bases not matched to a gene; V was cut back by 0 bases and J by 4 bases. The CDR3 DNA follows: TGCGCCAGCAGCTTGGGTCTAGCGGGAGTTCAGTACGAGCAGTACTTC. Translated, it gives CASSLGLAGVQYEQYF.

In regard to this clonotype: A much bigger clone sits one base away, suggesting this may be a read error. This chain links TRBV7-9 with TRBJ2-7, with D uncertain. The V gene's germline CDR1 is SEHNR and CDR2 FQNEAQ (reference sequence). V shed 1 base and J shed 5 bases, with 6 bases lying between them. This CDR3 comprises 12 residues. CDR3: CASSLDADEQYF. In DNA form, the CDR3 reads TGTGCCAGCAGCTTAGATGCCGACGAGCAGTACTTC.